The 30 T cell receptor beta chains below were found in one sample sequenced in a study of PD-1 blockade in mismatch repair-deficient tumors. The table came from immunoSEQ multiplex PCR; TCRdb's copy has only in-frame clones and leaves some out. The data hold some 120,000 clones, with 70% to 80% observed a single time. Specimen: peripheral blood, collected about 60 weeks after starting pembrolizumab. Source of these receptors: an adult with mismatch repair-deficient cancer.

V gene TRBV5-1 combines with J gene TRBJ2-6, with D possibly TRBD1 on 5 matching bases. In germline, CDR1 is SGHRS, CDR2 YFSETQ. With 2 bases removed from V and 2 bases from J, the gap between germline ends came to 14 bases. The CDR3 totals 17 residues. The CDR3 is CASSFSPPGPGANVLTF. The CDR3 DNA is TGCGCCAGCAGCTTTAGCCCACCAGGGCCTGGGGCCAACGTCCTGACTTTC.

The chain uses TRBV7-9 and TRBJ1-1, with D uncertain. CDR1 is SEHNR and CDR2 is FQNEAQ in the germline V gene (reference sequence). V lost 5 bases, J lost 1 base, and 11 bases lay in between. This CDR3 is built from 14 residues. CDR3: CASSAGVRNTEAFF. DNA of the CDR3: TGTGCCAGCAGCGCGGGAGTACGGAACACTGAAGCTTTCTTT.

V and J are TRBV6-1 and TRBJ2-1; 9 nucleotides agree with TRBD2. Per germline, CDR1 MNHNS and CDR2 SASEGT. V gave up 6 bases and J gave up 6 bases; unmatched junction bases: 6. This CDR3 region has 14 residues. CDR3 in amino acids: CASSASGKVNEQFF. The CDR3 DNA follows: TGTGCCAGCAGCGCTAGCGGGAAAGTCAATGAGCAGTTCTTC.

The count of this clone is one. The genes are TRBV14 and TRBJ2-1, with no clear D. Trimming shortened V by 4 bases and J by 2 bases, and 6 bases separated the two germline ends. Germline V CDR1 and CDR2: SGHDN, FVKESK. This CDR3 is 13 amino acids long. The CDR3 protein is CASSLSTYNEQFF. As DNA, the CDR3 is TGTGCCAGCAGCCTCTCAACCTACAATGAGCAGTTCTTC.

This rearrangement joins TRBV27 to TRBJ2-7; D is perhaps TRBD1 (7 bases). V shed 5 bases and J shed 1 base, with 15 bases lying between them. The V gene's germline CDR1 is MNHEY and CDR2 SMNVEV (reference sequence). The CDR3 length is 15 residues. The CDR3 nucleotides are TGTGCCAGCAGTCATATGCCAGGGGGGTCCTACGAGCAGTACTTC. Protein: CASSHMPGGSYEQYF.

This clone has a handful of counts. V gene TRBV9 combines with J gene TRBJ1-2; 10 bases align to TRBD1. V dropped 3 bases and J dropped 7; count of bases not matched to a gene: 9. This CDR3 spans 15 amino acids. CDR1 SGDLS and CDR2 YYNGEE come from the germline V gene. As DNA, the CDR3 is TGTGCCAGCAGCGCGACGGGGACAGGGGTGCTTGGCTACACCTTC. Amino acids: CASSATGTGVLGYTF.

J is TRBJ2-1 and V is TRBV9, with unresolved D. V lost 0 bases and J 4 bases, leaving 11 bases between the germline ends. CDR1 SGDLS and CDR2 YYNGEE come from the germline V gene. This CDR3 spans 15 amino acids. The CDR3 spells CASSVGASTYNEQFF. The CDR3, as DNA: TGTGCCAGCAGCGTAGGGGCTAGTACTTACAATGAGCAGTTCTTC.

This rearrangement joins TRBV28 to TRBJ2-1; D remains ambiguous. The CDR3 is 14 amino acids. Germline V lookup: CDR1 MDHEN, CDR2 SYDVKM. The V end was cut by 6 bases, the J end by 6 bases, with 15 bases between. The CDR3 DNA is TGTGCCAGCAGGTCCCCGGGCGGAAGCAATGAGCAGTTCTTC. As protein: CASRSPGGSNEQFF.

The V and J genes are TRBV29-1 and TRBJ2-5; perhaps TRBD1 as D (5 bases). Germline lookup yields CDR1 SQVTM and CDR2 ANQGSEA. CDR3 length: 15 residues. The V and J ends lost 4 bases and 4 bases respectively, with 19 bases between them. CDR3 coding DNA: TGCAGCGTTGTGGCTAGACAGTACCCAAGAGAGACCCAGTACTTC. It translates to CSVVARQYPRETQYF.

In DNA form, the CDR3 reads TGTGCCAGCAGCCGAGCCCGCCTTGAGGGTGAGCAGTTCTTC. It yields the protein CASSRARLEGEQFF. The V and J genes are TRBV7-3 and TRBJ2-1; tentative D call: TRBD2 (5 bases). This CDR3 has 14 residues. Per the germline V gene, CDR1 is SGHTA and CDR2 is FQGTGA. Trimming cost V 5 bases and J 9 bases, with 17 bases left between them.

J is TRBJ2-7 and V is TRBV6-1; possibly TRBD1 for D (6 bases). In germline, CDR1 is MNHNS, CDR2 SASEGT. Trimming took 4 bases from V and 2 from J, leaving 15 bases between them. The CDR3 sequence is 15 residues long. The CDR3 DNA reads TGTGCCAGCAGTGCAGGACCGGGACAAGCCTACGAGCAGTACTTC. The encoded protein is CASSAGPGQAYEQYF.

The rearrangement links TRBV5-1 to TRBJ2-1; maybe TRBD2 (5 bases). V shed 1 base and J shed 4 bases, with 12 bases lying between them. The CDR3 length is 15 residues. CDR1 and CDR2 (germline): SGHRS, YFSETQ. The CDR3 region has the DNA TGCGCCAGCAGCTTGAGGGCGGGTGGTTACAATGAGCAGTTCTTC. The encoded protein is CASSLRAGGYNEQFF.

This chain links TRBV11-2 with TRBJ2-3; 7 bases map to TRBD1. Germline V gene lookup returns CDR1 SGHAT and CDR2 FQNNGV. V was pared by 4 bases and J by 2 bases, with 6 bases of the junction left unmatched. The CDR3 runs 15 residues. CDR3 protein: CASSSGGQLTDTQYF. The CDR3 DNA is TGTGCCAGCAGCTCAGGGGGACAGCTCACAGATACGCAGTATTTT.

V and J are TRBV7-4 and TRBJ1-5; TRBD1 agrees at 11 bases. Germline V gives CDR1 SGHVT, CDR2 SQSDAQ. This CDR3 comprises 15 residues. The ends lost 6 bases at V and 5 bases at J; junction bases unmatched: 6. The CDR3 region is CASRWDRGIDQPQHF. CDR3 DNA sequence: TGTGCCAGCAGATGGGACAGGGGGATAGATCAGCCCCAGCATTTT. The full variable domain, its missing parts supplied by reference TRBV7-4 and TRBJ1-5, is GAGVSQSPRYKVAKRGRDVALRCDSISGHVTLYWYRQTLGQGSEVLTYSQSDAQRDKSGRPSGRFSAERPERSVSTLKIQRTEQGDSAVYLCASRWDRGIDQPQHFGDGTRLSIL.

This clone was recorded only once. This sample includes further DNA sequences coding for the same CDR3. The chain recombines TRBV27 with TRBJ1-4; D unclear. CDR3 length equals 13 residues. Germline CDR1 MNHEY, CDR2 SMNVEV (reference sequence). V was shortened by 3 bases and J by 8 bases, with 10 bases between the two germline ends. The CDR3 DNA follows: TGTGCCAGCAGTTTCTCCGGCTTCGAAAAACTGTTTTTT. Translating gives CASSFSGFEKLFF.

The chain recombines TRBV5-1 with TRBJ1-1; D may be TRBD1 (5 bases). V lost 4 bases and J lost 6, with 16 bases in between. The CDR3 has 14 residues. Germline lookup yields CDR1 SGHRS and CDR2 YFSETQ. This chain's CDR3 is CASSPFGTQAEAFF. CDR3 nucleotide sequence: TGCGCCAGCAGCCCTTTTGGGACGCAGGCTGAAGCTTTCTTT.

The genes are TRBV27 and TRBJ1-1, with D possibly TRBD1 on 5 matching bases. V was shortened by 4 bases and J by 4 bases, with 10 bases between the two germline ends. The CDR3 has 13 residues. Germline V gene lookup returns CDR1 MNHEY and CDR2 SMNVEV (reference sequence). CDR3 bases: TGTGCCAGCAGTTCGGGGGGGATCACTGAAGCTTTCTTT. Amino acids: CASSSGGITEAFF.

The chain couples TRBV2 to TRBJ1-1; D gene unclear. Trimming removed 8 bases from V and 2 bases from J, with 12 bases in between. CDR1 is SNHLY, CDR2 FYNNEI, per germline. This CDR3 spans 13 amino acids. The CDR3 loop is CASQNPENTEAFF. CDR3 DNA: TGTGCCAGCCAAAATCCGGAAAACACTGAAGCTTTCTTT. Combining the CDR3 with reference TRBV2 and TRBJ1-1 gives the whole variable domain EPEVTQTPSHQVTQMGQEVILRCVPISNHLYFYWYRQILGQKVEFLVSFYNNEISEKSEIFDDQFSVERPDGSNFTLKIRSTKLEDSAMYFCASQNPENTEAFFGQGTRLTVV.

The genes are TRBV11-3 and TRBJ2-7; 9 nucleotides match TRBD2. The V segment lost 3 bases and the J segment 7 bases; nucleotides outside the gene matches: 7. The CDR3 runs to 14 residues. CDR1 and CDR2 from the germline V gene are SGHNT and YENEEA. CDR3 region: CASSFGGRASEQYF. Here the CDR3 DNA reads TGTGCCAGCAGCTTCGGCGGGAGGGCCAGTGAGCAGTACTTC.

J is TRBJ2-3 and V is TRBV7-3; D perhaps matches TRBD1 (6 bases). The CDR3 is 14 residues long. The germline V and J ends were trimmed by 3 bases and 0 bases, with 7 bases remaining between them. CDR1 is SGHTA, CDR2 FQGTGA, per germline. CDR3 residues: CASSLGHSTDTQYF. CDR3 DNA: TGTGCCAGCAGCTTGGGACATAGCACAGATACGCAGTATTTT.

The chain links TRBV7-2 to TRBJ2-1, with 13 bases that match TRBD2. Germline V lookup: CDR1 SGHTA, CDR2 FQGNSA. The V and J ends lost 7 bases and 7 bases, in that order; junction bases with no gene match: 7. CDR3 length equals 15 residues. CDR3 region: CASTVTSGRGNEQFF. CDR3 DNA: TGTGCCAGCACCGTCACTAGCGGGAGGGGGAATGAGCAGTTCTTC. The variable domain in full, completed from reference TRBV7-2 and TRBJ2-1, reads GAGVSQSPSNKVTEKGKDVELRCDPISGHTALYWYRQSLGQGLEFLIYFQGNSAPDKSGLPSDRFSAERTGGSVSTLTIQRTQQEDSAVYLCASTVTSGRGNEQFFGPGTRLTVL.

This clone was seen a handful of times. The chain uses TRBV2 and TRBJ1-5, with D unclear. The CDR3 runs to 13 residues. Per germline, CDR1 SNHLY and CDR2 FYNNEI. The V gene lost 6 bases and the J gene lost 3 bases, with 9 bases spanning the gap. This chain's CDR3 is CASRRGNNQPQHF. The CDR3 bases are TGTGCCAGCAGACGCGGGAACAATCAGCCCCAGCATTTT.

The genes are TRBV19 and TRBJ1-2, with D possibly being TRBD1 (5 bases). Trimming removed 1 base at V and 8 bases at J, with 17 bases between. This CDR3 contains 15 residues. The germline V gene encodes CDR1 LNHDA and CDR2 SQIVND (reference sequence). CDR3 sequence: CASSIVAKGTGGYTF. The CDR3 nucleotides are TGTGCCAGTAGTATAGTAGCGAAAGGGACTGGCGGCTACACCTTC.

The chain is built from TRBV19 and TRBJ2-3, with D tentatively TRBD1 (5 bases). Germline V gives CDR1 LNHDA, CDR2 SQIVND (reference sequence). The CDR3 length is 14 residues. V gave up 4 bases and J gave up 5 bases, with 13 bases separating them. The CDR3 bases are TGTGCCAGTAGTACAGGGTATGGGCAAGATACGCAGTATTTT. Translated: CASSTGYGQDTQYF.

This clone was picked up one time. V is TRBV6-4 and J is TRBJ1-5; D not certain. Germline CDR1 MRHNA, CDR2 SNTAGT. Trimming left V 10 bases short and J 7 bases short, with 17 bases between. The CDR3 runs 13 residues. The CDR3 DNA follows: TGTGCCATCCCCCCCCTGAGGCGACAGCCCCAGCATTTT. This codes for CAIPPLRRQPQHF.

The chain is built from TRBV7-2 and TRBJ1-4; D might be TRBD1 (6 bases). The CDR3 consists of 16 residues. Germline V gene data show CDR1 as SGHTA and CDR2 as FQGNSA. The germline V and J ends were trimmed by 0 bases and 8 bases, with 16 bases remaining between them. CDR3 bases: TGTGCCAGCAGCTTAGCAGCAGGGGTCGGTTGGGAAAAACTGTTTTTT. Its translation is CASSLAAGVGWEKLFF.

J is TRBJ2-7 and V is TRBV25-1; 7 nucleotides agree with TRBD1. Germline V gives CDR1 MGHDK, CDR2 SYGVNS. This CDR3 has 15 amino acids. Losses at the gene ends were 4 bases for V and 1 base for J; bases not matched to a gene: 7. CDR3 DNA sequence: TGTGCCAGCAGTGGCGACAGGGACCTGTCCTACGAGCAGTACTTC. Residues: CASSGDRDLSYEQYF.

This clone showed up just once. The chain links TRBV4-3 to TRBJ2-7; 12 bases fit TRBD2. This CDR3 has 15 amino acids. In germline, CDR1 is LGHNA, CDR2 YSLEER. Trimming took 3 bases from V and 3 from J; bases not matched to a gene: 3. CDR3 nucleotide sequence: TGCGCCAGCAGCCAGACTAGCGGGAGTATCTACGAGCAGTACTTC. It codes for CASSQTSGSIYEQYF.

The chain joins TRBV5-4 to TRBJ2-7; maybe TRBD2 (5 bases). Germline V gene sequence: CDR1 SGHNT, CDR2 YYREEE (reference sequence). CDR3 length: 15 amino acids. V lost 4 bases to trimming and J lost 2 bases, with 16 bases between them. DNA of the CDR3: TGTGCCAGCAGCAAAGATCGGGGAATTCCCTACGAGCAGTACTTC. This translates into CASSKDRGIPYEQYF.

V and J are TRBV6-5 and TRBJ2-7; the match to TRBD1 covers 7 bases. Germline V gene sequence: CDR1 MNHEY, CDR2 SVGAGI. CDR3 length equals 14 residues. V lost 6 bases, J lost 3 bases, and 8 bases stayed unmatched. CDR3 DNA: TGTGCCAGCAGCTCTACAGGGGTTGGCTACGAGCAGTACTTC. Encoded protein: CASSSTGVGYEQYF.